The 32 T cell receptor beta chains listed next were all sequenced from one sample in a study of CD8 T cells in ankylosing spondylitis. Notes on the study in general: Seemingly distinctive of ankylosing spondylitis blood was a TCR beta motif formed by eight highly homologous variants.

TCRdb called the 5' RACE reads again in MiXCR, with one record for every CDR3 protein. The top ten clones hold approximately 0.51% of a sample with 800,000 to 900,000 distinct CDR3 sequences, approximately 12% of them seen once. These receptors have no identified antigens. Sequenced input: blood, either unsorted or a sorted T cell fraction (not recorded which). The receptors derive from a male donor with ankylosing spondylitis.

This clonotype has just a few counts. DNA of the CDR3: TGCGCCAGCAGCCAAGATCTGGGCCCTCGGTCCGGGGAGCTGTTTTTT. Amino acids: CASSQDLGPRSGELFF. This rearrangement joins TRBV4-3 to TRBJ2-2; D is unclear. The CDR3 contains 16 residues. The V and J ends lost 0 bases and 6 bases respectively, with 14 bases between them. Germline loops: CDR1 LGHNA, CDR2 YSLEER.

The chain links TRBV4-1 to TRBJ2-5; 7 bases agree with TRBD2. Losses at the gene ends were 0 bases for V and 2 bases for J; bases not matched to a gene: 6. The length of the CDR3 is 16 residues. Germline CDR1 reads MGHRA; CDR2 reads YSYEKL. CDR3 DNA: TGCGCCAGCAGCCAAGATGCCCTAGCGGATCAAGAGACCCAGTACTTC. Amino acid sequence: CASSQDALADQETQYF.

This chain connects TRBV6-1 to TRBJ2-7, with a possible D match to TRBD1 (6 bases). The germline CDR1 and CDR2 sequences are MNHNS and SASEGT. With 8 bases removed from V and 6 bases from J, the gap between germline ends came to 23 bases. CDR3 length equals 15 residues. CDR3 protein: CASGGAAGVGLEQYF. The CDR3 DNA reads TGTGCCAGCGGGGGCGCAGCTGGGGTGGGTCTCGAGCAGTACTTC.

This chain uses TRBV20-1 with TRBJ1-2; perhaps TRBD1 as D (6 bases). Per the germline V gene, CDR1 is DFQATT and CDR2 is SNEGSKA (reference sequence). The CDR3 is 13 amino acids. Between the trimmed V and J ends, which lost 0 bases and 4 bases, there was a span of 9 bases. DNA for the CDR3: TGCAGTGCTAGAGACAGGGGAGGCTATGGCTACACCTTC. Translated, it gives CSARDRGGYGYTF.

The table lists this clonotype with a few counts. This chain joins TRBV6-1 and TRBJ1-2; D call uncertain. The length of the CDR3 is 14 residues. Trimming took 7 bases from V and 3 from J, leaving 15 bases between them. The germline CDR1 and CDR2 sequences are MNHNS and SASEGT. The CDR3 here is CASKESGDYYGYTF. CDR3 coding DNA: TGTGCCAGCAAAGAGTCCGGAGATTACTATGGCTACACCTTC.

V is TRBV11-2 and J is TRBJ2-3; TRBD1 might be the D (6 bases). Germline CDR1 reads SGHAT; CDR2 reads FQNNGV. The CDR3 sequence is 14 residues long. The V end was cut by 2 bases, the J end by 8 bases, with 14 bases between. CDR3 loop: CASSLSPTRGTQYF. For the CDR3, the DNA is TGTGCCAGCAGCTTATCTCCGACCAGGGGTACGCAGTATTTT.

This clonotype was seen a handful of times. This chain joins TRBV28 and TRBJ2-5; 7 bases are shared with TRBD1. The CDR3 runs 13 residues. Germline-derived CDR1 and CDR2 are MDHEN and SYDVKM. Germline trimming cut 8 bases from V and 3 bases from J; bases unmatched to any gene: 6. CDR3 nucleotides: TGTGCCAGCTGTCTACAGGGGAAAGAGACCCAGTACTTC. Its protein product is CASCLQGKETQYF.

The V and J genes are TRBV7-6 and TRBJ2-2; D is unclear. This CDR3 is 16 amino acids long. Germline assignment: CDR1 SGHVS and CDR2 FNYEAQ. The V and J ends lost 1 base and 2 bases respectively, with 11 bases between them. CDR3 sequence: CASSLVAALNTGELFF. The CDR3 region has the DNA TGTGCCAGCAGCTTAGTTGCAGCGCTTAACACCGGGGAGCTGTTTTTT.

The chain is built from TRBV5-1 and TRBJ2-6; D is ambiguous. This CDR3 is built from 18 residues. Germline CDR1 reads SGHRS; CDR2 reads YFSETQ. Trimming shortened V by 1 base and J by 4 bases, and 18 bases separated the two germline ends. CDR3 sequence (DNA): TGCGCCAGCAGCTTGAGTGCAGGAGTCTTGCGGGGGGCCAACGTCCTGACTTTC. This encodes CASSLSAGVLRGANVLTF.

In its sample, this clonotype was seen a few times. It is likely a read error, because the conserved phenylalanine at the end of the CDR3 is missing. The V call is TRBV12-3 or TRBV12-4, the J call TRBJ2-5; D is possibly TRBD1 (6 bases). This CDR3 is built from 14 residues. Trimming took 3 bases from V and 2 from J, leaving 10 bases between them. The CDR3 DNA follows: TGTGCCAGCAGTTTTATGGACAGACAAGAGACCCAGTACTCC. Translating gives CASSFMDRQETQYS.

With regard to this clonotype: A junction boundary mismatches the germline segment, possibly from a read error. The chain joins TRBV20-1 to TRBJ1-1; D gene unclear. This CDR3 spans 15 amino acids. From germline, CDR1 is DFQATT and CDR2 SNEGSKA (reference sequence). The CDR3 sequence: CSARPPPDRGTEAFF. CDR3 nucleotides: TGCAGTGCTAGACCCCCTCCGGACCGAGGCACTGAAGCCTTCTTT.

The V and J genes are TRBV3-1 and TRBJ2-1; 14 bases match TRBD2. V lost 3 bases, J lost 6 bases, and 1 base stayed unmatched. CDR1 is LGHDT and CDR2 is YNNKEL in the germline V gene (reference sequence). CDR3 size: 15 residues. This CDR3 is CASSQGTSGSNEQFF. The CDR3 nucleotides read TGTGCCAGCAGCCAGGGGACTAGCGGGAGCAATGAGCAGTTCTTC.

This clonotype was seen at least ten times. This chain links TRBV4-2 with TRBJ2-3; TRBD2 matches at 9 bases. There are 16 residues in the CDR3. Germline V CDR1 and CDR2: LGHNA, YNFKEQ. V trimming: 0 bases; J trimming: 4 bases; junction bases outside the gene matches: 5. CDR3 sequence (DNA): TGTGCCAGCAGCCAAGACCCAGCGGGAGGTGCAGATACGCAGTATTTT. It translates to CASSQDPAGGADTQYF.

This clonotype has a handful of counts. The chain has TRBV7-2 and TRBJ2-1; D is possibly TRBD1 (7 bases). Germline lookup yields CDR1 SGHTA and CDR2 FQGNSA. The CDR3 has 15 residues. V dropped 1 base and J dropped 8 bases, with 15 bases sitting between them. The CDR3 here is CASSLVGGQGDEQFF. The CDR3, as DNA: TGTGCCAGCAGCTTAGTGGGGGGCCAGGGGGATGAGCAGTTCTTC.

CDR3 residues: CSARDPRLAGEGVEEQYF. The CDR3 DNA sequence: TGCAGTGCTAGAGACCCCCGACTAGCGGGGGAAGGAGTGGAAGAGCAGTACTTC. This chain joins TRBV20-1 and TRBJ2-7, with 12 bases that match TRBD2. V gave up 0 bases and J gave up 7 bases; unmatched junction bases: 16. Per germline, CDR1 DFQATT and CDR2 SNEGSKA (reference sequence). The CDR3 length is 18 residues.

This rearrangement joins TRBV5-6 to TRBJ2-1; D possibly corresponds to TRBD2 (6 bases). CDR3 size: 14 residues. CDR1 SGHDT and CDR2 YYEEEE come from the germline V gene. Trimming cost V 0 bases and J 5 bases, with 9 bases left between them. The CDR3 DNA follows: TGTGCCAGCAGCTTGGTTACGGGGGACAATGAGCAGTTCTTC. Its translation is CASSLVTGDNEQFF.

This clonotype was recorded a few times. The V gene is TRBV7-8, the J gene TRBJ2-3; no reliable D call. Trimming removed 5 bases from V and 2 bases from J, with 8 bases in between. CDR3 length: 13 residues. Germline V lookup: CDR1 SGHVS, CDR2 FQNEAQ. The CDR3 nucleotides are TGTGCCAGCAGCCTTCAGCTCACAGATACGCAGTATTTT. Its translation is CASSLQLTDTQYF. The whole variable domain, remainder taken from reference TRBV7-8 and TRBJ2-3, is GAGVSQSPRYKVAKRGQDVALRCDPISGHVSLFWYQQALGQGPEFLTYFQNEAQLDKSGLPSDRFFAERPEGSVSTLKIQRTQQEDSAVYLCASSLQLTDTQYFGPGTRLTVL.

The chain employs TRBV20-1 and TRBJ2-3; D possibly matches TRBD1 or TRBD2 (7 bases each). Between the trimmed V and J ends, which lost 5 bases and 3 bases, there was a span of 18 bases. In germline, CDR1 is DFQATT, CDR2 SNEGSKA (reference sequence). CDR3 length: 15 amino acids. The CDR3 loop reads CSAQLTGRGTDTQYF. Here the CDR3 DNA reads TGCAGTGCTCAGTTGACAGGGAGGGGTACAGATACGCAGTATTTT.

This clonotype occurred many times. The V and J genes are TRBV5-6 and TRBJ1-1, with D unclear. Germline assignment: CDR1 SGHDT and CDR2 YYEEEE. The germline V and J ends were trimmed by 3 bases and 3 bases, with 12 bases remaining between them. The CDR3 has 14 amino acids. The CDR3 here is CASSWGRGDTEAFF. The CDR3 DNA is TGTGCCAGCAGCTGGGGTCGCGGGGACACTGAAGCTTTCTTT. Combining the CDR3 with reference TRBV5-6 and TRBJ1-1 gives the whole variable domain DAGVTQSPTHLIKTRGQQVTLRCSPKSGHDTVSWYQQALGQGPQFIFQYYEEEERQRGNFPDRFSGHQFPNYSSELNVNALLLGDSALYLCASSWGRGDTEAFFGQGTRLTVV.

This clonotype was recorded a few times. This rearrangement joins TRBV20-1 to TRBJ2-7, with 10 bases lining up with TRBD1. Germline V gene lookup returns CDR1 DFQATT and CDR2 SNEGSKA (reference sequence). This CDR3 is 16 amino acids long. V dropped 0 bases and J dropped 5; count of bases not matched to a gene: 10. The CDR3 DNA reads as TGCAGTGCTAGAGATGTAGGGACAGGGGCTGGAAACGAGCAGTACTTC. It translates to CSARDVGTGAGNEQYF.

V gene TRBV5-1 combines with J gene TRBJ1-1; 7 nucleotides line up with TRBD1. There are 16 residues in the CDR3. Germline lookup yields CDR1 SGHRS and CDR2 YFSETQ. The trim removed 4 bases at V and 0 bases at J, leaving 9 bases unmatched. CDR3 region: CASSPARGFMNTEAFF. The CDR3 DNA sequence: TGCGCCAGCAGCCCTGCCAGGGGGTTTATGAACACTGAAGCTTTCTTT. The entire variable domain, with the rest obtained from reference TRBV5-1 and TRBJ1-1, is as follows: KAGVTQTPRYLIKTRGQQVTLSCSPISGHRSVSWYQQTPGQGLQFLFEYFSETQRNKGNFPGRFSGRQFSNSRSEMNVSTLELGDSALYLCASSPARGFMNTEAFFGQGTRLTVV.

Comments on this clonotype: This may arise from a read error, as a much more abundant clone is one base away. Likely a read error: the CDR3 ends without its conserved phenylalanine or tryptophan. CDR3 sequence reads: CSVGSRTAYEQYL. DNA for the CDR3: TGCAGCGTTGGATCACGGACAGCCTACGAGCAGTACCTC. This chain connects TRBV29-1 to TRBJ2-7; D may be TRBD1 (6 bases). CDR3 size: 13 residues. Germline CDR1 and CDR2: SQVTM and ANQGSEA. V was clipped by 4 bases and J by 2 bases, with 12 bases between them.

Only a few counts were recorded for this clonotype. The rearrangement joins TRBV18 to TRBJ1-5; 7 nucleotides align to TRBD1. This CDR3 has 15 amino acids. Per germline, CDR1 KGHSH and CDR2 LQKENI. Trimming at V came to 3 bases and at J to 5 bases, leaving 7 bases not matched to a gene. The CDR3: CASSPMQGEYQPQHF. CDR3 bases: TGTGCCAGCTCACCGATGCAGGGGGAATATCAGCCCCAGCATTTT.

The sample holds a few counts of this clonotype. The V gene is TRBV29-1, the J gene TRBJ2-1, with 8 bases fitting TRBD2. Germline V CDR1 and CDR2: SQVTM, ANQGSEA. J gave up 0 bases and V 6 bases, and 7 bases lay outside the gene matches. The CDR3 loop spans 15 amino acids. The CDR3 region has the DNA TGCAGCGTCGTTAGCGGGGTAAGCTCCTACAATGAGCAGTTCTTC. This translates into CSVVSGVSSYNEQFF.

This chain connects TRBV4-1 to TRBJ2-7; D perhaps matches TRBD1 (6 bases). Looked up from germline, CDR1 is MGHRA and CDR2 is YSYEKL. Trimming pared 2 bases from V and 0 bases from J, leaving 8 bases between. CDR3 size: 14 residues. The CDR3 here is CASSQLQGSYEQYF. In DNA form, the CDR3 reads TGCGCCAGCAGCCAATTACAGGGCTCCTACGAGCAGTACTTC.

V and J are TRBV12-3 or TRBV12-4 and TRBJ2-7, with 9 bases fitting TRBD1. Trimming took 7 bases from V and 4 from J; bases not matched to a gene: 8. This CDR3 is 14 amino acids long. CDR3 sequence: CASNPGQGFYEQYF. For the CDR3, the DNA is TGTGCCAGCAACCCGGGACAGGGCTTTTACGAGCAGTACTTC.

In this sample, this clonotype turned up a few times. This chain joins TRBV20-1 and TRBJ1-2; D not resolved. There are 8 residues in the CDR3. V was cut by 4 bases and J by 6 bases, with 0 bases left in between. Germline V lookup: CDR1 DFQATT, CDR2 SNEGSKA (reference sequence). The CDR3 spells CSANGYTF. Here the CDR3 DNA reads TGCAGTGCTAATGGCTACACCTTC.

This sequence joins TRBV4-1 and TRBJ2-3, with D tentatively TRBD1 (5 bases). Germline values: CDR1 MGHRA, CDR2 YSYEKL. The CDR3 contains 15 residues. V was clipped by 1 base and J by 6 bases, with 14 bases between them. The CDR3 protein is CASSQGGPFMDTQYF. CDR3 nucleotides: TGCGCCAGCAGCCAAGGGGGCCCCTTTATGGATACGCAGTATTTT.

The rearrangement uses TRBV28 and TRBJ2-3; 13 bases fit TRBD2. The J segment lost 1 base and the V segment lost 3 bases, leaving 7 bases of the junction unmatched. Germline lookup yields CDR1 MDHEN and CDR2 SYDVKM. This CDR3 is built from 18 residues. CDR3 in amino acids: CASSFPLAGGPGTDTQYF. The CDR3 region has the DNA TGTGCCAGCAGTTTTCCACTAGCGGGGGGGCCGGGCACAGATACGCAGTATTTT.

The chain carries TRBV7-9 and TRBJ1-2; 7 nucleotides line up with TRBD1. Germline V lookup: CDR1 SEHNR, CDR2 FQNEAQ (reference sequence). V lost 5 bases to trimming and J lost 3 bases; unmatched junction nucleotides: 12. This CDR3 is 16 amino acids long. CDR3 sequence reads: CASSPKGGQGDYGYTF. In nucleotides, the CDR3 is TGTGCCAGCAGCCCTAAGGGTGGGCAGGGGGACTATGGCTACACCTTC.

This chain connects TRBV20-1 to TRBJ2-3; TRBD2 matches 9 bases. The germline V gene encodes CDR1 DFQATT and CDR2 SNEGSKA (reference sequence). The V segment lost 4 bases and the J segment 2 bases; nucleotides outside the gene matches: 7. The CDR3 runs 15 residues. CDR3 DNA sequence: TGCAGTGCTATTGCGGGAGGGCCGAACACAGATACGCAGTATTTT. As protein: CSAIAGGPNTDTQYF.

The chain carries TRBV20-1 and TRBJ1-1, with D perhaps matching TRBD1 (6 bases). With 4 bases removed from V and 4 bases from J, the gap between germline ends came to 16 bases. The CDR3 extends over 14 amino acids. In germline, CDR1 is DFQATT, CDR2 SNEGSKA (reference sequence). CDR3: CSATRGGMTTEAFF. CDR3 DNA sequence: TGCAGTGCTACCCGAGGGGGTATGACCACTGAAGCTTTCTTT.